What follows are 27 T cell receptor beta chains derived from one specimen sequenced in a study of shared clonotypes between healthy human individuals (TCRdb year 2020). The method behind the library was the immunoSEQ multiplex PCR assay. TCRdb retrieved this table from immuneACCESS and kept in-frame rearrangements only. Not all clones are present; in checked studies, unresolved V genes account for under half, and no reason is known for the remainder. The sample table records 2 million to 2.5 million clones; roughly 96% of these occur just once. Around 0.13% of the sample is in the top ten clones. Sequencing used naive CD4+ T cells sorted from blood. The meaning of the sample's cell subset or site label: CD45RA+ positively selected. These receptors all come from a man aged 18 to 29 in good health.

Concerning this clone: This sample includes further DNA sequences coding for the same CDR3. This rearrangement joins TRBV10-3 to TRBJ1-1; D ambiguous. CDR1 is ENHRY and CDR2 is SYGVKD in the germline V gene. V dropped 0 bases and J dropped 1 base, with 6 bases sitting between them. The CDR3 runs 14 residues. The CDR3 protein is CAISESSGNTEAFF. As DNA, the CDR3 is TGTGCCATCAGTGAGTCGAGTGGGAACACTGAAGCTTTCTTT.

Note on this clone: Other DNA sequences in the sample encode the same CDR3. This sequence joins TRBV5-6 and TRBJ1-1, with a possible D match to TRBD1 (5 bases). This CDR3 has 14 residues. Per the germline V gene, CDR1 is SGHDT and CDR2 is YYEEEE. Trimming pared 0 bases from V and 0 bases from J, leaving 6 bases between. The CDR3 here is CASSLVGVNTEAFF. The CDR3, as DNA: TGTGCCAGCAGCTTGGTGGGGGTGAACACTGAAGCTTTCTTT.

Written as DNA, the CDR3 is TGTGCCAGCAGTTACGGCGGGGTTTGGCTCACTGAAGCTTTCTTT. It translates to CASSYGGVWLTEAFF. The V call is TRBV6-6, the J call TRBJ1-1; no clear D. CDR1 is MNHNY and CDR2 is SVGAGI in the germline V gene (reference sequence). V was trimmed by 2 bases and J by 4 bases, leaving 14 bases between them. The CDR3 sequence is 15 residues long.

The chain joins TRBV19 to TRBJ1-1; D not resolved. Trimming pared 10 bases from V and 3 bases from J, leaving 12 bases between. Germline CDR1 and CDR2: LNHDA and SQIVND (reference sequence). The CDR3 has 12 residues. The DNA for the CDR3 is TGTGCCACCTACGGGCTATACACTGAAGCTTTCTTT. Translating it yields CATYGLYTEAFF. The full variable domain, with the rest looked up from reference TRBV19 and TRBJ1-1, is DGGITQSPKYLFRKEGQNVTLSCEQNLNHDAMYWYRQDPGQGLRLIYYSQIVNDFQKGDIAEGYSVSREKKESFPLTVTSAQKNPTAFYLCATYGLYTEAFFGQGTRLTVV.

This clone showed up just a few times. This rearrangement joins TRBV28 to TRBJ2-7; 7 bases are a match to TRBD1. Germline lookup yields CDR1 MDHEN and CDR2 SYDVKM. The CDR3 length is 16 residues. V gave up 5 bases and J gave up 2 bases; unmatched junction bases: 12. This CDR3 is CASSPEETGWAYEQYF. The CDR3 DNA sequence: TGTGCCAGCAGTCCGGAGGAGACAGGGTGGGCCTACGAGCAGTACTTC. Based on the CDR3 plus reference TRBV28 and TRBJ2-7, the full variable domain is DVKVTQSSRYLVKRTGEKVFLECVQDMDHENMFWYRQDPGLGLRLIYFSYDVKMKEKGDIPEGYSVSREKKERFSLILESASTNQTSMYLCASSPEETGWAYEQYFGPGTRLTVT.

V and J are TRBV4-3 and TRBJ2-1; 9 nucleotides agree with TRBD2. The J segment lost 3 bases and the V segment lost 4 bases, leaving 4 bases of the junction unmatched. The CDR3 covers 15 residues. Germline values: CDR1 LGHNA, CDR2 YSLEER. This CDR3 reads CASSRGLANYNEQFF. The CDR3 nucleotides read TGCGCCAGCAGCCGGGGACTAGCCAACTACAATGAGCAGTTCTTC.

The rearrangement uses TRBV7-2 and TRBJ2-2, with TRBD1 matching 8 bases. Losses at the gene ends were 1 base for V and 7 bases for J; bases not matched to a gene: 8. The length of the CDR3 is 16 residues. Germline assignment: CDR1 SGHTA and CDR2 FQGNSA. CDR3 nucleotides: TGTGCCAGCAGCTTAGGGAGCAGGGGGCTTGGCGGGGAGCTGTTTTTT. Its protein product is CASSLGSRGLGGELFF.

The chain recombines TRBV5-1 with TRBJ2-5; TRBD2 matches 13 bases. V was pared by 4 bases and J by 5 bases, with 5 bases of the junction left unmatched. The germline CDR1 and CDR2 sequences are SGHRS and YFSETQ. This CDR3 is 15 amino acids long. The CDR3 region has the DNA TGCGCCAGCAGCGAACTAGCGGGGGGGCGCGAGACCCAGTACTTC. It codes for CASSELAGGRETQYF.

The chain has TRBV5-1 and TRBJ2-2, with D unresolved. The V end lost 0 bases, the J end lost 0 bases, and 9 bases lay between the germline ends. CDR1 SGHRS and CDR2 YFSETQ come from the germline V gene. This CDR3 is built from 16 residues. The CDR3 region has the DNA TGCGCCAGCAGCTTGGTAGGTAGCTCGAACACCGGGGAGCTGTTTTTT. Translation: CASSLVGSSNTGELFF.

In nucleotides, the CDR3 is TGTGCCAGCCTGGGTTTGCGGGGGGACACAGATACGCAGTATTTT. It translates to CASLGLRGDTDTQYF. The chain is built from TRBV2 and TRBJ2-3; 8 bases are a match to TRBD2. CDR1 and CDR2 (germline): SNHLY, FYNNEI. The CDR3 runs to 15 residues. The ends lost 8 bases at V and 2 bases at J; junction bases unmatched: 9.

With regard to this clone: The same CDR3 arises from other DNA sequences in this sample as well. The chain is built from TRBV5-1 and TRBJ1-2; TRBD1 matches 8 bases. CDR3 size: 13 residues. Germline CDR1 and CDR2: SGHRS and YFSETQ. V lost 4 bases, J lost 8 bases, and 7 bases stayed unmatched. The CDR3 reads CASSLGQGGGYTF. CDR3 DNA sequence: TGCGCCAGCAGCCTAGGACAGGGAGGCGGCTACACCTTC.

J is TRBJ2-3 and V is TRBV10-3; D possibly corresponds to TRBD2 (8 bases). The CDR3 extends over 20 amino acids. Trimming took off 4 bases at V and 1 base at J, with 27 bases between the two ends. Germline loops: CDR1 ENHRY, CDR2 SYGVKD. CDR3 in amino acids: CAISAPTGSVFGRGTDTQYF. As DNA, the CDR3 is TGTGCCATCAGTGCCCCGACAGGGAGCGTTTTCGGGAGGGGCACAGATACGCAGTATTTT.

V and J are TRBV5-4 and TRBJ1-1; a weak D match, TRBD1 (6 bases). The CDR3 is made up of 15 amino acids. In germline, CDR1 is SGHNT, CDR2 YYREEE (reference sequence). V shed 0 bases and J shed 11 bases, with 20 bases lying between them. The CDR3 sequence: CASSLEGVMAKGAFF. In DNA form, the CDR3 reads TGTGCCAGCAGCTTGGAGGGGGTCATGGCCAAAGGGGCTTTCTTT.

About this clone: Within the sample, other DNA sequences also encode this same CDR3. J is TRBJ2-7 and V is TRBV2, with D hard to call. This CDR3 comprises 12 residues. Germline V gives CDR1 SNHLY, CDR2 FYNNEI. V shed 6 bases and J shed 2 bases, with 8 bases lying between them. Here the CDR3 DNA reads TGTGCCAGCAGGCGGCAGCCCTACGAGCAGTACTTC. Amino acids: CASRRQPYEQYF. The entire variable domain, with the rest obtained from reference TRBV2 and TRBJ2-7, is as follows: EPEVTQTPSHQVTQMGQEVILRCVPISNHLYFYWYRQILGQKVEFLVSFYNNEISEKSEIFDDQFSVERPDGSNFTLKIRSTKLEDSAMYFCASRRQPYEQYFGPGTRLTVT.

J is TRBJ1-2 and V is TRBV5-1; tentatively, D is TRBD1 (6 bases). Germline loops: CDR1 SGHRS, CDR2 YFSETQ. V was pared by 4 bases and J by 4 bases, with 14 bases between. The CDR3 runs 14 residues. The CDR3 DNA follows: TGCGCCAGCAGCCTGGAAAACAGGGCCTATGGCTACACCTTC. Translating it yields CASSLENRAYGYTF.

In this sample, this clone turned up once. V gene TRBV6-5 combines with J gene TRBJ2-5; the D call may be TRBD1 or TRBD2 (5 bases each). The CDR3 length is 12 residues. V lost 5 bases, J lost 5 bases, and 9 bases lay in between. The germline CDR1 and CDR2 sequences are MNHEY and SVGAGI. The DNA for the CDR3 is TGTGCCAGCAGTCGGGGCTGGGAGACCCAGTACTTC. It translates to CASSRGWETQYF.

The CDR3 protein is CASSLNPTVEPLHF. The CDR3, as DNA: TGTGCCAGCAGCTTAAACCCCACCGTAGAACCCCTCCACTTT. The J gene is TRBJ1-6, the V gene TRBV13; no definite D call. The CDR3 extends over 14 amino acids. The germline CDR1 and CDR2 sequences are PRHDT and FYEKMQ (reference sequence). The germline V and J ends were trimmed by 2 bases and 12 bases, with 14 bases remaining between them.

The chain uses TRBV6-1 and TRBJ2-7; D is ambiguous. Germline V gene data show CDR1 as MNHNS and CDR2 as SASEGT. This CDR3 contains 13 residues. V was clipped by 6 bases and J by 0 bases, with 9 bases between them. CDR3 sequence: CASSVQTSYEQYF. The DNA of the CDR3 is TGTGCCAGCAGCGTCCAGACCTCCTACGAGCAGTACTTC.

V gene TRBV7-8 combines with J gene TRBJ1-2; perhaps TRBD1 as D (6 bases). Germline-derived CDR1 and CDR2 are SGHVS and FQNEAQ. Trimming took off 3 bases at V and 4 bases at J, with 9 bases between the two ends. The length of the CDR3 is 13 residues. CDR3 residues: CASSFDRFYGYTF. Here the CDR3 DNA reads TGTGCCAGCAGCTTCGACAGGTTCTATGGCTACACCTTC. Filled out from reference TRBV7-8 and TRBJ1-2, the complete variable domain reads GAGVSQSPRYKVAKRGQDVALRCDPISGHVSLFWYQQALGQGPEFLTYFQNEAQLDKSGLPSDRFFAERPEGSVSTLKIQRTQQEDSAVYLCASSFDRFYGYTFGSGTRLTVV.

This sequence joins TRBV6-6 and TRBJ2-6; D is unclear. Germline V gives CDR1 MNHNY, CDR2 SVGAGI (reference sequence). V lost 6 bases and J 0 bases, leaving 9 bases between the germline ends. This CDR3 has 15 amino acids. CDR3 protein: CASRAAASGANVLTF. The CDR3 DNA sequence: TGTGCCAGCAGGGCAGCCGCCTCTGGGGCCAACGTCCTGACTTTC.

J is TRBJ2-5 and V is TRBV30; 10 nucleotides match TRBD1. J lost 5 bases, V lost 2 bases, and 8 bases had no gene match. CDR3 length: 15 amino acids. Germline V gene data show CDR1 as GTSNPN and CDR2 as SVGIG (reference sequence). CDR3 bases: TGTGCCTGGAGTACCCGACAGGGGGCAGGGGAGACCCAGTACTTC. It encodes CAWSTRQGAGETQYF.

The DNA of the CDR3 is TGCGCCAGCAGCTTGGCCGGGGGACAGGGAGATACGCAGTATTTT. Amino acid sequence: CASSLAGGQGDTQYF. The V call is TRBV5-1, the J call TRBJ2-3; 9 nucleotides match TRBD1. This CDR3 comprises 15 residues. V gave up 0 bases and J gave up 5 bases; unmatched junction bases: 4. Germline CDR1 SGHRS, CDR2 YFSETQ.

The chain employs TRBV15 and TRBJ2-7; 10 positions match TRBD2. Germline V gene lookup returns CDR1 LNHNV and CDR2 YYDKDF (reference sequence). This CDR3 has 15 residues. V shed 4 bases and J 2 bases; nucleotides not matched to a gene: 5. CDR3 amino acids: CATSNPSGRPYEQYF. The CDR3 coding sequence is TGTGCCACCAGCAACCCTAGCGGGAGACCCTACGAGCAGTACTTC. Together with reference TRBV15 and TRBJ2-7, the CDR3 gives the full variable domain: DAMVIQNPRYQVTQFGKPVTLSCSQTLNHNVMYWYQQKSSQAPKLLFHYYDKDFNNEADTPDNFQSRRPNTSFCFLDIRSPGLGDTAMYLCATSNPSGRPYEQYFGPGTRLTVT.

The J gene is TRBJ2-7, the V gene TRBV5-8; no definite D call. Trimming stripped 2 bases from V and 12 bases from J, with 12 bases between. Per the germline V gene, CDR1 is SGHTS and CDR2 is YDEGEE. CDR3 length equals 11 residues. The CDR3 DNA reads as TGTGCCAGCAGCTTAATGGGATGGTCGTACTTC. This gives the protein CASSLMGWSYF. The full variable domain, its missing parts supplied by reference TRBV5-8 and TRBJ2-7, is EAGVTQSPTHLIKTRGQQATLRCSPISGHTSVYWYQQALGLGLQFLLWYDEGEERNRGNFPPRFSGRQFPNYSSELNVNALELEDSALYLCASSLMGWSYFGPGTRLTVT.

The CDR3 loop reads CASKGPNTGELFF. In DNA, the CDR3 is TGCGCCAGCAAAGGGCCGAACACCGGGGAGCTGTTTTTT. The genes are TRBV5-1 and TRBJ2-2; D ambiguous. The germline gives CDR1 SGHRS, CDR2 YFSETQ. V dropped 6 bases and J dropped 0 bases, with 6 bases sitting between them. The CDR3 spans 13 residues.

The chain carries TRBV10-2 and TRBJ2-7, with TRBD1 identical over 8 bases. Germline CDR1 WSHSY, CDR2 SAAADI. V was clipped by 0 bases and J by 7 bases; unmatched bases: 14. The CDR3 has 17 amino acids. The chain's CDR3 is CASSESWWTGSEEEQYF. The DNA of the CDR3 is TGCGCCAGCAGTGAGTCTTGGTGGACAGGGAGTGAGGAAGAGCAGTACTTC.

This chain links TRBV5-8 with TRBJ2-5, with 10 bases aligning to TRBD1. V shed 4 bases and J 2 bases; nucleotides not matched to a gene: 11. This CDR3 has 17 amino acids. Per germline, CDR1 SGHTS and CDR2 YDEGEE. The CDR3 loop is CASSRGTGVLYQETQYF. Written as DNA, the CDR3 is TGTGCCAGCAGCCGGGGGACAGGGGTTTTGTATCAAGAGACCCAGTACTTC.